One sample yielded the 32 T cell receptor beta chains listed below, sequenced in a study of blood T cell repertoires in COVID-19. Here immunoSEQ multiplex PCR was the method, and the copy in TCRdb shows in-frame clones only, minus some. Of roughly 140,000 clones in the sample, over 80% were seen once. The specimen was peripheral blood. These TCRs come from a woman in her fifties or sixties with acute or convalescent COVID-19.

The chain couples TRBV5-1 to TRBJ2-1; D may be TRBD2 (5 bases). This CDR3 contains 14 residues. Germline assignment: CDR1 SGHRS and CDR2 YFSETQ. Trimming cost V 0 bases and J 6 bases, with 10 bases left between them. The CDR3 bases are TGCGCCAGCAGCTTGGCGGTGAGGGCCAATGAGCAGTTCTTC. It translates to CASSLAVRANEQFF. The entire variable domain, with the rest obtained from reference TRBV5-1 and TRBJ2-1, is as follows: KAGVTQTPRYLIKTRGQQVTLSCSPISGHRSVSWYQQTPGQGLQFLFEYFSETQRNKGNFPGRFSGRQFSNSRSEMNVSTLELGDSALYLCASSLAVRANEQFFGPGTRLTVL.

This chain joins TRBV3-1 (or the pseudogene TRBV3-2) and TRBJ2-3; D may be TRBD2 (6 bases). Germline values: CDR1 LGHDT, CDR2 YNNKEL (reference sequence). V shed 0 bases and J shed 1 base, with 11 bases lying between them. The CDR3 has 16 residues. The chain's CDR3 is CASSQEGAGGTDTQYF. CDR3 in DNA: TGTGCCAGCAGCCAAGAAGGAGCGGGCGGCACAGATACGCAGTATTTT.

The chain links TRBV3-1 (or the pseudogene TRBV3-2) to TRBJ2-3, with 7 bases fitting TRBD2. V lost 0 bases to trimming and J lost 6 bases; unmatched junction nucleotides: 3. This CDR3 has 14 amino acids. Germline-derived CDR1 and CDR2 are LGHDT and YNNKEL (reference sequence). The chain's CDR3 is CASSQEVGGDTQYF. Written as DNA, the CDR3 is TGTGCCAGCAGCCAAGAGGTGGGGGGGGATACGCAGTATTTT.

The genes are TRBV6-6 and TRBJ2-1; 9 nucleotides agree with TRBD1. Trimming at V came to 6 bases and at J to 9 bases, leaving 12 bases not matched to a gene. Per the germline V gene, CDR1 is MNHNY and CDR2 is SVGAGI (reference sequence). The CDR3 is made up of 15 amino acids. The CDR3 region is CASRASGGQGVEQFF. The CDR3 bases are TGTGCCAGCAGGGCCTCGGGGGGACAGGGCGTTGAGCAGTTCTTC.

CDR3 residues: CASSPGLALETQYF. CDR3 DNA sequence: TGTGCCAGCTCACCGGGACTAGCGTTGGAGACCCAGTACTTC. This chain uses TRBV18 with TRBJ2-5; 10 bases are a match to TRBD2. The CDR3 covers 14 residues. Germline loops: CDR1 KGHSH, CDR2 LQKENI. The V and J ends lost 3 bases and 5 bases, in that order; junction bases with no gene match: 3.

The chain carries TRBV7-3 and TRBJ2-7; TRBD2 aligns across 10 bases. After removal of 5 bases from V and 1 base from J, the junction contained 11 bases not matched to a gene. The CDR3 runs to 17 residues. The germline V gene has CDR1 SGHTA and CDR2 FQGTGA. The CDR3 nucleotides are TGTGCCAGCAGCAGAGCGACTAGCGGGCCGGGGTCCTACGAGCAGTACTTC. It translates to CASSRATSGPGSYEQYF.

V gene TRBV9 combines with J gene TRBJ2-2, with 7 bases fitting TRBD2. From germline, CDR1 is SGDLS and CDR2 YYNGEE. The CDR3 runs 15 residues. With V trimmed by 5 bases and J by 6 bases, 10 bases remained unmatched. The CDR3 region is CASSEGGEFPGELFF. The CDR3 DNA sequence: TGTGCCAGCAGTGAGGGAGGGGAGTTCCCCGGGGAGCTGTTTTTT.

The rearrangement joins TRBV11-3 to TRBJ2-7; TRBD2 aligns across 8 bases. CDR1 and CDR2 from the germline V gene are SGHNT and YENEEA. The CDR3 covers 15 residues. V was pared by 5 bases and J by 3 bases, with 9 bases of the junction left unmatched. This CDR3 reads CASSPREGEIYEQYF. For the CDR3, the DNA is TGTGCCAGCAGCCCCCGGGAGGGTGAAATCTACGAGCAGTACTTC.

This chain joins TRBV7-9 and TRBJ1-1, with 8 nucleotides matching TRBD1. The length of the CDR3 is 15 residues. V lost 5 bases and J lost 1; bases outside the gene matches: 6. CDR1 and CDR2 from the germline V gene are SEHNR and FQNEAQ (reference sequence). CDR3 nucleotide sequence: TGTGCCAGCAGCACCGGCGGACAGGGGAACACTGAAGCTTTCTTT. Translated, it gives CASSTGGQGNTEAFF.

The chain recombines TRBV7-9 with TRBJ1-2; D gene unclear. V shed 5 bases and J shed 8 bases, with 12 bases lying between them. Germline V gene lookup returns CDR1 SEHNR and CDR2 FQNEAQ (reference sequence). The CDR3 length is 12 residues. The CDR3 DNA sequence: TGTGCCAGCAGCAGTTACAGAGTGGGCTACACCTTC. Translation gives CASSSYRVGYTF.

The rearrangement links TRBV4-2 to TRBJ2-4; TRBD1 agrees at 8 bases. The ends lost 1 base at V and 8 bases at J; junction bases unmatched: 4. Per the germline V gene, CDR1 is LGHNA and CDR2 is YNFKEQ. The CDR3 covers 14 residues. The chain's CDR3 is CASSQGTGPDIQYF. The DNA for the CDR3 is TGTGCCAGCAGCCAAGGGACAGGGCCGGACATTCAGTACTTC.

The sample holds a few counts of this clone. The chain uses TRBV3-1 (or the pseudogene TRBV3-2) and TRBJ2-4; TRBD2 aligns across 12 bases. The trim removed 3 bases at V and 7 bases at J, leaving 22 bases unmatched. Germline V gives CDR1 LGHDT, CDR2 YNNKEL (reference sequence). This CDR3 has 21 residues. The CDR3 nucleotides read TGTGCCAGCAGCCAGCTGAGACCCACTCCCTCTAGCGGGAGGGCCGGCAACATTCAGTACTTC. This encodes CASSQLRPTPSSGRAGNIQYF.

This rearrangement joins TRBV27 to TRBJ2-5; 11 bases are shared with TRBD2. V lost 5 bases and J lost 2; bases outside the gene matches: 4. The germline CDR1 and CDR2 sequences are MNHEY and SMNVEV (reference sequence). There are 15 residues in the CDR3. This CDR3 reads CASSILAGAQETQYF. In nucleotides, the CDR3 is TGTGCCAGCAGTATACTAGCGGGGGCGCAAGAGACCCAGTACTTC.

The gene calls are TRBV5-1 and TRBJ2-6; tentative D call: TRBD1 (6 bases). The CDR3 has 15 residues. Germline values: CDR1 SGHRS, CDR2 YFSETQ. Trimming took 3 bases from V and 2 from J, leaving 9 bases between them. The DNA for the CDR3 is TGCGCCAGCAGCTCAGGGGAAGCTGGGGCCAACGTCCTGACTTTC. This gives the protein CASSSGEAGANVLTF.

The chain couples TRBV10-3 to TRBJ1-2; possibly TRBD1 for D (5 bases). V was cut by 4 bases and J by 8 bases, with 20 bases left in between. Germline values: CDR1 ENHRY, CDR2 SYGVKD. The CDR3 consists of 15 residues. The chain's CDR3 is CAISAALGGRMGYTF. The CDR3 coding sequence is TGTGCCATCAGTGCCGCGTTGGGGGGAAGGATGGGCTACACCTTC.

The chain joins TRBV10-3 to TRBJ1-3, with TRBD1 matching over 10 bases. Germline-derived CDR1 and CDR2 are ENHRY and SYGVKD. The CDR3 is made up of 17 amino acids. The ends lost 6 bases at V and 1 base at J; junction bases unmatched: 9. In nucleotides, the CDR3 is TGTGCCATCAGGAATACTCCGGGACAGGGGTCTGGAAACACCATATATTTT. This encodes CAIRNTPGQGSGNTIYF.

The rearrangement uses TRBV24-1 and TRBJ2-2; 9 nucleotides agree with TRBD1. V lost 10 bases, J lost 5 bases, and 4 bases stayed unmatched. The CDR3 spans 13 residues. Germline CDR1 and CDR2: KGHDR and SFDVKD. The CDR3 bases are TGTGCCACACAGGGGGCACGAACCGGGGAGCTGTTTTTT. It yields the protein CATQGARTGELFF.

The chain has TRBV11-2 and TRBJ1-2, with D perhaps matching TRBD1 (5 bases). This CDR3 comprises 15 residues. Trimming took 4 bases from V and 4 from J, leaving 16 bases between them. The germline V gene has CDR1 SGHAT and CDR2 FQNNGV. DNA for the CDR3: TGTGCCAGCAGCTCATCAACCGTACAGGTCTATGGCTACACCTTC. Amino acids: CASSSSTVQVYGYTF.

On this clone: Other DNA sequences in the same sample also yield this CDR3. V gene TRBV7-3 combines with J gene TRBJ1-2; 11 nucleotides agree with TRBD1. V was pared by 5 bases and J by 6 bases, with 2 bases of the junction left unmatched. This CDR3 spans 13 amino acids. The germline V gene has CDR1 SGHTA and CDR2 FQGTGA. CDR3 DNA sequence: TGTGCCAGCAGCCCGGGACAGGGGGATGGCTACACCTTC. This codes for CASSPGQGDGYTF.

The DNA of the CDR3 is TGTGCCACCAGTGATTTGCTCGCGCGGGAGCAGTTCTTC. It is translated as CATSDLLAREQFF. The rearrangement links TRBV24-1 to TRBJ2-1, with no clear D. V dropped 0 bases and J dropped 10 bases, with 9 bases sitting between them. CDR3 size: 13 residues. Germline V gene lookup returns CDR1 KGHDR and CDR2 SFDVKD.

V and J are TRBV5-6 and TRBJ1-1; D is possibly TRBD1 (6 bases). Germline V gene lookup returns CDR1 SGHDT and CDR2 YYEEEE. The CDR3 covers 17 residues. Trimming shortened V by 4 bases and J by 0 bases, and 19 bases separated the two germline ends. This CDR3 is CASSPLGLDSMNTEAFF. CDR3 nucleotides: TGTGCCAGCAGCCCCCTCGGGCTGGACAGCATGAACACTGAAGCTTTCTTT. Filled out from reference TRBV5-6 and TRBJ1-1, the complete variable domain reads DAGVTQSPTHLIKTRGQQVTLRCSPKSGHDTVSWYQQALGQGPQFIFQYYEEEERQRGNFPDRFSGHQFPNYSSELNVNALLLGDSALYLCASSPLGLDSMNTEAFFGQGTRLTVV.

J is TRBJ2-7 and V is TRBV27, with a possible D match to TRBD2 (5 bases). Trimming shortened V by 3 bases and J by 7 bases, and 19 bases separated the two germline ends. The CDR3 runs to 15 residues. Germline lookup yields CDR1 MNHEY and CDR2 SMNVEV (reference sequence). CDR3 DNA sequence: TGTGCCAGCAGTTTGGCCGGCAGGACGGACTCAGAGCAGTACTTC. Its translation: CASSLAGRTDSEQYF.

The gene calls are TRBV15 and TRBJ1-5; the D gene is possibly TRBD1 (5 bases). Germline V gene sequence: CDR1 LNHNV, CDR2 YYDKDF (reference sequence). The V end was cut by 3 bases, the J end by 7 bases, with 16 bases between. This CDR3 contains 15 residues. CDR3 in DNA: TGTGCCACCAGCAGGGGCGGCAGGGTTGGCCAGCCCCAGCATTTT. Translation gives CATSRGGRVGQPQHF. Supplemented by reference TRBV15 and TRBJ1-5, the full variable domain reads DAMVIQNPRYQVTQFGKPVTLSCSQTLNHNVMYWYQQKSSQAPKLLFHYYDKDFNNEADTPDNFQSRRPNTSFCFLDIRSPGLGDTAMYLCATSRGGRVGQPQHFGDGTRLSIL.

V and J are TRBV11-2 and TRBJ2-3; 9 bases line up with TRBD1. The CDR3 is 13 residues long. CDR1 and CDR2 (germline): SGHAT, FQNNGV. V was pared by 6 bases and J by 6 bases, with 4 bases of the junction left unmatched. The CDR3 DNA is TGTGCCAGCAGAGAAACAGGGGGCGATACGCAGTATTTT. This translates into CASRETGGDTQYF. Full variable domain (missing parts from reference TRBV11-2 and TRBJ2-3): EAGVAQSPRYKIIEKRQSVAFWCNPISGHATLYWYQQILGQGPKLLIQFQNNGVVDDSQLPKDRFSAERLKGVDSTLKIQPAKLEDSAVYLCASRETGGDTQYFGPGTRLTVL.

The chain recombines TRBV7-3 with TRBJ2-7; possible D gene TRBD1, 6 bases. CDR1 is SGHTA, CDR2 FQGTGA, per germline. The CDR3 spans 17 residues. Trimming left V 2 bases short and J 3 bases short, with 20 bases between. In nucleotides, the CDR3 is TGTGCCAGCAGCTTACTCCATCCACCCAGGGGTTTCTACGAGCAGTACTTC. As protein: CASSLLHPPRGFYEQYF.

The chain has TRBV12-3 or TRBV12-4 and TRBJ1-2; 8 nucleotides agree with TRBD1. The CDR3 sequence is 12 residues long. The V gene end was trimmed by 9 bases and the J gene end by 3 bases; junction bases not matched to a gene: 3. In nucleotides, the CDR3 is TGTGCCAGTACAGGGGGGCACTATGGCTACACCTTC. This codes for CASTGGHYGYTF.

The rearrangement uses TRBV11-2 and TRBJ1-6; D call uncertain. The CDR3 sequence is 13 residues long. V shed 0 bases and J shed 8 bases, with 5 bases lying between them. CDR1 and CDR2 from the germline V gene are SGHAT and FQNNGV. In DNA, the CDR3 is TGTGCCAGCAGCTTAGATCGGGATTCACCCCTCCACTTT. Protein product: CASSLDRDSPLHF. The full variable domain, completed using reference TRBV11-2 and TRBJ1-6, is EAGVAQSPRYKIIEKRQSVAFWCNPISGHATLYWYQQILGQGPKLLIQFQNNGVVDDSQLPKDRFSAERLKGVDSTLKIQPAKLEDSAVYLCASSLDRDSPLHFGNGTRLTVT.

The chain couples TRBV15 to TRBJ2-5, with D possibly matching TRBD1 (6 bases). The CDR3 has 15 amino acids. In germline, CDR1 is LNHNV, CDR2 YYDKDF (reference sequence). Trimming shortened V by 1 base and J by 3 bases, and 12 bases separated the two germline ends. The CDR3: CATSRGRDTEETQYF. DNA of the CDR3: TGTGCCACCAGCAGAGGTCGGGACACCGAAGAGACCCAGTACTTC.

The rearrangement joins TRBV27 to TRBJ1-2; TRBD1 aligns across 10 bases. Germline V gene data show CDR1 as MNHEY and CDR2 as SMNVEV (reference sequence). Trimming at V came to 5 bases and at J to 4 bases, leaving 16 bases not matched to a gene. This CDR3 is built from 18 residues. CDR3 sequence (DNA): TGTGCCAGCAGTCCTCCGGGACAGGGGTCTAGCTATCCCTATGGCTACACCTTC. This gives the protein CASSPPGQGSSYPYGYTF.

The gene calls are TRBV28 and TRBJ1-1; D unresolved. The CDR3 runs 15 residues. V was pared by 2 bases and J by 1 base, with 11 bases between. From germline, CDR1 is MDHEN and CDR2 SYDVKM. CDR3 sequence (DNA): TGTGCCAGCAGTTTAGTGGCATTCGAGAACACTGAAGCTTTCTTT. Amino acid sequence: CASSLVAFENTEAFF.

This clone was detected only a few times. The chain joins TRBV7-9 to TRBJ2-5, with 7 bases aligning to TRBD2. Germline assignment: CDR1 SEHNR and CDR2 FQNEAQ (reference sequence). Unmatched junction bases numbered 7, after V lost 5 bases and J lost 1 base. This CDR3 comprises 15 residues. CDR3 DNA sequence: TGTGCCAGCAGCCCCTTACTAGCGTCCCAAGAGACCCAGTACTTC. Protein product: CASSPLLASQETQYF.

For the CDR3, the DNA is TGTGCCAGCAGCCACCGGACAGGGAAGATCGGCGGAAACACCATATATTTT. It translates to CASSHRTGKIGGNTIYF. This chain connects TRBV5-4 to TRBJ1-3, with 8 nucleotides matching TRBD1. The CDR3 runs to 17 residues. Germline V gene sequence: CDR1 SGHNT, CDR2 YYREEE (reference sequence). J was trimmed by 4 bases and V by 4 bases; bases with no gene match: 13.